This T cell receptor beta chain was recovered during a study of T-cell reconstitution after alpha-beta-depleted transplantation in children (dated by TCRdb to the mid-2010s). In the study overall: Using TCR repertoire profiling, the study quantitatively followed how T-cell immune reconstitution unfolded in children after TCRalphabeta/CD19-depleted allogeneic hematopoietic cell transplantation.

As regards this clonotype: Its antigen is still unknown. Base qualities are missing; no much larger clone stands one base away.

CDR1 and CDR2, looked up from the germline V gene, are SGHRS and YFSETQ. The CDR3 has 15 amino acids, counting the end cysteine and phenylalanine. This entry keeps only the CDR3 DNA: 45 bases, framed from base 1. Unmatched junction bases come to 15, with V trimmed by 5 bases and J by 13 bases. Receptor amplification or capture employed PCR. Sequencing relied on an Illumina HiSeq 2500. TCR libraries were prepared with molecular barcoding, using unique molecular identifiers to normalize TCRbeta repertoire quantification. The public reads were reanalyzed by TCRdb: fastp trimming at Q25, MiXCR alignment, in-frame beta chains only. Each entry is one CDR3 protein sequence, shown with its most common DNA and genes. The sample table lists around 600,000 distinct CDR3 sequences, 10% of them with a count of one. The top ten constitute about 4% of the sample.

The TCR comes from a human donor who donated a stem cell graft to a child with acute myeloid leukemia. This specimen consisted of PBMCs from the stem cell graft donor, obtained from the stem cell graft. This sequence uses TRBV5-1 and TRBJ2-1, with 10 bases in between that match TRBD2. Here the CDR3 is given as CASSGGLLAGVGQFF. The DNA is TGCGCCAGCAGTGGGGGGCTGCTAGCGGGAGTCGGACAGTTCTTC. With the portions outside the CDR3 filled from the reference TRBV5-1 and TRBJ2-1 genes, the complete variable region becomes KAGVTQTPRYLIKTRGQQVTLSCSPISGHRSVSWYQQTPGQGLQFLFEYFSETQRNKGNFPGRFSGRQFSNSRSEMNVSTLELGDSALYLCASSGGLLAGVGQFFGPGTRLTVL.